The 6 T cell receptor beta chains listed next were all sequenced from one sample in a study of T cell clonality in common variable immunodeficiency. Regarding the study as a whole: Reportedly, TCR beta sequences from common variable immunodeficiency showed fewer deletions and N-nucleotide insertions.

These receptors' targets are unknown. Some clones are missing from TCRdb's copy, which holds only in-frame ones; the method was immunoSEQ multiplex PCR. This set yields some 34,000 clones and no singletons; the top ten hold roughly 6.7%. Specimen: peripheral blood mononuclear cells. These receptors came from a human donor with common variable immunodeficiency.

By sample share, this clone is medium-sized. CDR3 loop: CASSAIVYTDTQYF. The sequenced part of the CDR3 DNA is TGTGCCAGCAGCGCTATAGTTTACACAGATACG. The rearrangement uses TRBV9 and TRBJ2-3; D call uncertain. The read ends 3 residues before the CDR3 terminus; that terminus is restored from the germline J gene. Germline CDR1 is SGDLS and CDR2 is YYNGEE. The V gene lost 3 bases and the J gene lost 2 bases, with 10 bases spanning the gap. CDR3 length: 14 amino acids.

Ten or more counts support this clone. Read coverage stops 3 residues before the CDR3 terminus; the germline J gene supplies the remainder. This chain links TRBV20-1 with TRBJ2-7; 7 nucleotides match TRBD1. The CDR3 runs 15 residues. J gave up 2 bases and V 6 bases, and 13 bases lay outside the gene matches. Germline CDR1 is DFQATT and CDR2 is SNEGSKA (reference sequence). The sequenced part of the CDR3 DNA is TGCAGTGCCCAGAGAGCAGGGGGAGCTCCCTACGAG. Protein product: CSAQRAGGAPYE. The whole CDR3 sequence reads CSAQRAGGAPYEQYF.

This clone appeared many times. The read terminates 3 residues before the CDR3 end, so the remaining end is supplied by the germline J gene. This sequence joins TRBV5-4 and TRBJ1-5, with D tentatively TRBD1 (5 bases). The CDR3 covers 13 residues. The germline V gene has CDR1 SGHNT and CDR2 YYREEE (reference sequence). Trimming cost V 5 bases and J 2 bases, with 8 bases left between them. The CDR3 loop reads CASSDSRNQPQHF. The CDR3 bases that were read are TGTGCCAGCAGTGACAGTCGCAATCAGCCC.

For this clone: The read is 3 residues too short to cover the CDR3 end, so that end is filled in from the germline J gene. This chain connects TRBV7-9 to TRBJ2-7; 10 bases match TRBD1. After removal of 1 base from V and 5 bases from J, the junction contained 2 bases not matched to a gene. Germline lookup yields CDR1 SEHNR and CDR2 FQNEAQ (reference sequence). The CDR3 is 14 amino acids. CDR3 amino acids: CASSLETGGHEQYF. The CDR3 bases that were read are TGTGCCAGCAGCTTAGAGACAGGGGGCCACGAG.

By sample share, this clone is medium-sized (0.01 to 0.1%). At one end, the junction sequence differs from germline, possibly due to a read error. The CDR3 extends 3 residues past the end of the read, so its final part is completed from the germline J gene. The gene calls are TRBV14 and TRBJ2-2; D is possibly TRBD1 (6 bases). CDR1 is SGHDN and CDR2 is FVKESK in the germline V gene. The CDR3 has 15 residues. The CDR3 region is CASSHMTGDTGELFF. The part of the CDR3 DNA that was read is TGTGCCAGCAGCCACATGACAGGAGACACTGGGGAG.

For this clone: The observed sequence ends 3 residues before the CDR3 terminus, with the missing tail filled in from the germline J gene. This chain joins TRBV30 and TRBJ1-1; a weak D match, TRBD1 (5 bases). Trimming shortened V by 6 bases and J by 3 bases, and 11 bases separated the two germline ends. Germline CDR1 reads GTSNPN; CDR2 reads SVGIG (reference sequence). The CDR3 consists of 12 residues. Partial CDR3 DNA: TGTGCCTGTACGGGGGGGGACACTGAA. Its translation is CACTGGDTE. The whole CDR3 is CACTGGDTEAFF.